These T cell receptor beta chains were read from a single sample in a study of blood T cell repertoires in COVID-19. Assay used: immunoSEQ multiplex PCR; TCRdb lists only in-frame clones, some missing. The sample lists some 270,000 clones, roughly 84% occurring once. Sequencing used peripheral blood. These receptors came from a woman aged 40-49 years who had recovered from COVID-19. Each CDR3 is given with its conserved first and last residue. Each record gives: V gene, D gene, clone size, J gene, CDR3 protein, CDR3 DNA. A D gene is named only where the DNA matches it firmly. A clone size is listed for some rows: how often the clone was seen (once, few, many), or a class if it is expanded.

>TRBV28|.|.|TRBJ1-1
CASSPSRFGVFF
TGTGCCAGCAGCCCATCCCGGTTTGGTGTTTTCTTT
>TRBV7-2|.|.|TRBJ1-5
CASSLGGGNNQPQHF
TGTGCCAGCAGCTTAGGTGGGGGCAACAATCAGCCCCAGCATTTT
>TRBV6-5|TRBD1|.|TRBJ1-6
CASSYGQANNSPLHF
TGTGCCAGCAGTTACGGACAGGCAAACAATTCACCCCTCCACTTT
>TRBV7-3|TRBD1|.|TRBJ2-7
CASSSAGGYEQYF
TGTGCCAGCAGCTCGGCAGGGGGCTACGAGCAGTACTTC
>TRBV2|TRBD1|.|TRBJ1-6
CASTPDRAYSPLHF
TGTGCCAGCACTCCGGACAGGGCCTATTCACCCCTCCACTTT
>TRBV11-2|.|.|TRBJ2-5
CASSLAQQETQYF
TGTGCCAGCAGCTTAGCCCAACAAGAGACCCAGTACTTC
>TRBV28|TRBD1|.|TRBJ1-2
CASSFNDRGLGYTF
TGTGCCAGCAGTTTTAACGACAGGGGGCTTGGCTACACCTTC
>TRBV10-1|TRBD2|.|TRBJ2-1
CASSEPGLAGLNEQFF
TGCGCCAGCAGTGAACCGGGACTAGCGGGTCTAAATGAGCAGTTCTTC
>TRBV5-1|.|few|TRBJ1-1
CASSSQARDMNTEAFF
TGCGCCAGCAGCTCGCAGGCCCGGGACATGAACACTGAAGCTTTCTTT
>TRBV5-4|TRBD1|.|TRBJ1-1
CASSLSGWDSEAFF
TGTGCCAGCAGCTTGTCAGGATGGGACAGTGAAGCTTTCTTT
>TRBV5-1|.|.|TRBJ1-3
CASSLGQAGNTIYF
TGCGCCAGCAGCTTGGGGCAAGCTGGAAACACCATATATTTT
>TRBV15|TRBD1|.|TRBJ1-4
CATSRDMGDRNEKLFF
TGTGCCACCAGCAGAGATATGGGGGACAGGAATGAAAAACTGTTTTTT
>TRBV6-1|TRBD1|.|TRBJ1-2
CASSEDRGYGYTF
TGTGCCAGCAGTGAAGACAGGGGGTATGGCTACACCTTC
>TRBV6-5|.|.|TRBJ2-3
CASSYFQGTDTQYF
TGTGCCAGCAGTTACTTCCAGGGGACAGATACGCAGTATTTT
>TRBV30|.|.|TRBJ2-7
CAWRPGHSYEQYF
TGTGCCTGGAGGCCGGGACACAGCTACGAGCAGTACTTC
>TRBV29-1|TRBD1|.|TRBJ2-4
CSVGTEVGNIQYF
TGCAGCGTCGGGACAGAGGTGGGAAACATTCAGTACTTC
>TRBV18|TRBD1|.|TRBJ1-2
CASSRQGTNYGYTF
TGTGCCAGCTCACGACAGGGCACGAACTATGGCTACACCTTC
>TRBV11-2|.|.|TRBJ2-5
CASSLVGGAETQYF
TGTGCCAGCAGCTTAGTGGGGGGGGCGGAGACCCAGTACTTC
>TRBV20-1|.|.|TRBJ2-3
CSGRRTDTQYF
TGCAGTGGAAGGAGGACAGATACGCAGTATTTT
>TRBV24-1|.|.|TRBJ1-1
CATGSRTASYNTEAFF
TGTGCCACCGGGAGCCGGACCGCGTCATATAACACTGAAGCTTTCTTT
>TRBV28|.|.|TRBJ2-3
CASTHSSRGTQYF
TGTGCCAGCACCCATTCTAGTCGGGGTACGCAGTATTTT
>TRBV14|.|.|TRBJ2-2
CASSQGLGRTGELFF
TGTGCCAGCAGCCAAGGACTAGGACGGACCGGGGAGCTGTTTTTT
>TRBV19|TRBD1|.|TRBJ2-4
CASRGQGRGSKNIQYF
TGTGCCAGCCGGGGACAGGGGAGAGGATCCAAAAACATTCAGTACTTC
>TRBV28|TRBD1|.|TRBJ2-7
CASSGRLGGTGLYEQYF
TGTGCCAGCAGTGGGAGATTAGGTGGGACAGGGCTTTACGAGCAGTACTTC